The present T cell receptor (beta chain) was sequenced within a study of blood T cell repertoires in COVID-19. Sequenced by immunoSEQ multiplex PCR; TCRdb stores in-frame clones only, minus some. The table shows around 500,000 clones, with 70% to 90% occurring only once. Material for sequencing was peripheral blood. This receptor was identified in a human donor in a cohort sampled during active COVID-19.

The CDR3 DNA follows: TGCGCCAGCAGCCCGTCTTGGGGGGATTCGGGAAACACCATATATTTT. Protein: CASSPSWGDSGNTIYF. The chain is built from TRBV5-1 and TRBJ1-3; tentatively, D is TRBD1 (5 bases). The germline CDR1 and CDR2 sequences are SGHRS and YFSETQ. Trimming removed 4 bases at V and 4 bases at J, with 18 bases between. This CDR3 contains 16 residues.